This T cell receptor beta chain emerged from a study of control samples from healthy donors and cancer patients (dated by TCRdb to between 2020 and 2021). Library construction relied on the immunoSEQ multiplex PCR assay. The table comes from immuneACCESS by way of TCRdb, which keeps in-frame sequences with V and J called. Part of the clones is missing from these tables; in studies checked, under half for an unresolved V gene and the rest for unknown reasons. Here the sample has 75,000 to 95,000 clones; roughly 89% occur a single time. The top ten hold about 10% of the sample. The CDR3, from cysteine to phenylalanine, totals 15 residues. The entry retains the CDR3 DNA only, 45 bases that are in frame from base 1. CDR1 and CDR2, per the germline V gene (reference sequence), are WNHNN and SYGVQD. Relative to germline, V is missing 3 bases and J is missing 3 bases, with 1 base of the junction outside any gene match.

There are a few counts of this clone. No cognate antigen has been identified for it. No base-level quality is on record; no much larger clone is a single base apart. Sequences were obtained from PBMCs. The TCR originated in a woman between 50 and 59 years old with colorectal cancer. Recombination linked TRBV10-1 to TRBJ2-1, and TRBD2 aligns with 11 junction nucleotides. Here is the DNA: TGCGCCAGCAGTGAACTAGCGGGGGACTACAATGAGCAGTTCTTC. Its protein reads: CASSELAGDYNEQFF.